The rows below give T cell receptor beta chains drawn from one sample of a study of blood T cell repertoires in COVID-19. The protocol was immunoSEQ multiplex PCR, while the TCRdb copy is restricted to in-frame clones and leaves out a portion. The repertoire includes some 320,000 clones, around 92% of them detected once, and roughly 2.9% sits in the top ten. Input material: PBMCs or T cells enriched from blood (not recorded which). The source is a woman between 50 and 59 years old who had been exposed to COVID-19. CDR3s include the opening cysteine and the closing phenylalanine or tryptophan. D genes are given only for firm matches. Size is stated for part of the rows, as once, few or many counts, or as a class when the clone is expanded.

.	TRBV7-2	.	TRBJ2-1	CASSLGGGSRFF	TGTGCCAGCAGCTTAGGCGGAGGGAGTAGGTTCTTC
TRBD1	TRBV5-4	.	TRBJ1-1	CASSSDGTGTTEAFF	TGTGCCAGCAGCTCGGACGGGACAGGGACTACTGAAGCTTTCTTT
.	TRBV7-9	.	TRBJ2-2	CASSLGRTNTGELFF	TGTGCCAGCAGCTTAGGCAGGACTAACACCGGGGAGCTGTTTTTT
.	TRBV19	.	TRBJ1-5	CASSIVSGGSINQPQHF	TGTGCCAGTAGTATAGTATCGGGAGGGTCAATAAATCAGCCCCAGCATTTT
TRBD1	TRBV7-8	.	TRBJ2-2	CASSMGQGNTGELFF	TGTGCCAGCAGCATGGGACAGGGGAACACCGGGGAGCTGTTTTTT
TRBD1	TRBV19	once	TRBJ2-7	CASSSPGTGALEQYF	TGTGCCAGTAGTTCCCCCGGGACAGGGGCCTTGGAGCAGTACTTC
TRBD1	TRBV5-1	.	TRBJ2-5	CASSLVGATGQGRETQYF	TGCGCCAGCAGCTTGGTGGGTGCGACAGGACAGGGGCGAGAGACCCAGTACTTC
TRBD2	TRBV5-4	.	TRBJ2-3	CASSSVAGGHTDTQYF	TGTGCCAGCAGCTCGGTAGCGGGGGGGCACACAGATACGCAGTATTTT
.	TRBV4-1	.	TRBJ2-2	CASSQFVNGELFF	TGCGCCAGCAGCCAATTCGTTAACGGGGAGCTGTTTTTT
.	TRBV28	.	TRBJ2-7	CASSLGGRNEQYF	TGTGCCAGCAGTTTGGGCGGGCGGAACGAGCAGTACTTC
TRBD1	TRBV10-1	.	TRBJ1-2	CASSRQGSSSYGYTF	TGCGCCAGCAGTAGACAGGGGTCCTCCTCCTATGGCTACACCTTC
TRBD1	TRBV28	.	TRBJ2-7	CASSSDGTGGSREQYF	TGTGCCAGCAGTTCCGACGGGACAGGGGGTTCGCGGGAGCAGTACTTC
.	TRBV12-3/TRBV12-4	few	TRBJ1-2	CASSLTTSYGYTF	TGTGCCAGCAGTTTAACCACGAGCTATGGCTACACCTTC
.	TRBV21-1	.	TRBJ2-3	CASSIGQPTSDTQYF	TGTGCCAGCAGCATCGGACAGCCAACTTCAGATACGCAGTATTTT
.	TRBV6-5	.	TRBJ1-1	CASSQGQTNTEAFF	TGTGCCAGCAGCCAAGGACAGACGAACACTGAAGCTTTCTTT
TRBD2	TRBV28	.	TRBJ2-7	CASSTSGGDDEQYF	TGTGCCAGCAGTACTAGCGGGGGGGACGACGAGCAGTACTTC
.	TRBV27	.	TRBJ1-2	CASSPRWTDSFGYTF	TGTGCCAGCAGTCCACGATGGACAGATTCCTTTGGCTACACCTTC
TRBD1	TRBV5-6	.	TRBJ1-2	CASSPSDRVWGGYTF	TGTGCCAGCAGCCCATCCGACAGGGTTTGGGGCGGCTACACCTTC
TRBD1	TRBV19	.	TRBJ2-3	CASRDRGTDTQYF	TGTGCCAGTAGGGACAGGGGCACAGATACGCAGTATTTT
.	TRBV6-1	.	TRBJ2-7	CASSEGWRGLYEQYF	TGTGCCAGCAGTGAAGGGTGGAGGGGGCTTTACGAGCAGTACTTC
TRBD2	TRBV28	.	TRBJ2-7	CASNLFGVAGAPLEQYF	TGTGCCAGCAATCTCTTCGGGGTAGCGGGGGCCCCCCTCGAGCAGTACTTC
.	TRBV6-2/TRBV6-3	few	TRBJ2-7	CASSTGYEQYF	TGTGCCAGCAGTACGGGCTACGAGCAGTACTTC
.	TRBV1	.	TRBJ1-2	CTSSQAQGKLGYGYTF	TGCACCAGCAGCCAGGCACAGGGTAAACTAGGCTATGGCTACACCTTC
.	TRBV11-2	few	TRBJ1-1	CASSESGGNTEAFF	TGTGCCAGCAGCGAGTCGGGAGGGAACACTGAAGCTTTCTTT
TRBD1	TRBV19	.	TRBJ2-7	CASTSGTGDYEQYF	TGTGCCAGTACATCCGGGACAGGGGACTACGAGCAGTACTTC
.	TRBV4-1	.	TRBJ1-1	CASSQGQRLTEAFF	TGCGCCAGCAGCCAAGGGCAGAGACTTACTGAAGCTTTCTTT
.	TRBV12-3/TRBV12-4	.	TRBJ2-5	CASRPPGLETQYF	TGTGCCAGCAGGCCACCAGGGTTAGAGACCCAGTACTTC
.	TRBV11-2	.	TRBJ2-7	CASSLGRDRTREQYF	TGTGCCAGCAGCTTAGGCCGGGACAGGACTAGAGAGCAGTACTTC
.	TRBV27	.	TRBJ2-7	CASRPSGQIEQYF	TGTGCCAGCAGGCCCTCCGGACAGATCGAGCAGTACTTC